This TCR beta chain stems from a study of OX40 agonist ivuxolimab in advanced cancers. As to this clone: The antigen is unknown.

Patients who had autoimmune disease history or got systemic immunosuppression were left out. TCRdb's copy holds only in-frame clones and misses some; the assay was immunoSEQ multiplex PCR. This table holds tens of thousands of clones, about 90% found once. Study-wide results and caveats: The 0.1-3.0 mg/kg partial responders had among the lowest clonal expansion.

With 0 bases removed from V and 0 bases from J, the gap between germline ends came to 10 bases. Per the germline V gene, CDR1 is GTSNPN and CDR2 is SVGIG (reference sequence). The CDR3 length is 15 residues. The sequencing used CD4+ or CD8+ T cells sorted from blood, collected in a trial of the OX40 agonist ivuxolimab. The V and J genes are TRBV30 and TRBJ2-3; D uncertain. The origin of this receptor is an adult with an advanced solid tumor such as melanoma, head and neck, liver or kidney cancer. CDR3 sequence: CAWSVWATSTDTQYF. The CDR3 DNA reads TGTGCCTGGAGTGTATGGGCAACTAGCACAGATACGCAGTATTTT.